Each of the 25 T cell receptor beta chains below was sequenced from the same sample in a study of T cell changes during pregnancy in multiple sclerosis (dated by TCRdb to between 2017 and 2020). Libraries were constructed by the immunoSEQ multiplex PCR assay. TCRdb carries this immuneACCESS record with in-frame sequences only. Its versions omit some clonotypes, under half of them owing to an unresolved V gene in the studies checked, with the rest unexplained. The sample has approximately 60,000 clones on record, around 93% of them singletons. The ten largest clones add up to roughly 3.1% of the sample. Material: CD8+ T cells from peripheral blood mononuclear cells, obtained in the second trimester of pregnancy. Source of these receptors: a female donor with multiple sclerosis, enrolled in a pregnancy study.

The chain carries TRBV5-1 and TRBJ2-1, with 7 nucleotides matching TRBD2. The V gene end was trimmed by 6 bases and the J gene end by 7 bases; junction bases not matched to a gene: 4. This CDR3 spans 12 amino acids. In germline, CDR1 is SGHRS, CDR2 YFSETQ. This CDR3 reads CASTVSGNEQFF. The DNA of the CDR3 is TGCGCCAGCACCGTTAGCGGGAATGAGCAGTTCTTC.

The gene calls are TRBV18 and TRBJ2-1; D gene uncertain. Germline assignment: CDR1 KGHSH and CDR2 LQKENI. Trimming left V 1 base short and J 9 bases short, with 19 bases between. CDR3 length equals 16 residues. The CDR3 region is CASSPLPPVLGSEQFF. As DNA, the CDR3 is TGTGCCAGCTCACCACTACCCCCTGTCCTAGGTAGTGAGCAGTTCTTC.

The chain recombines TRBV7-9 with TRBJ2-4; maybe TRBD1 (6 bases). Trimming pared 7 bases from V and 1 base from J, leaving 17 bases between. The CDR3 consists of 16 residues. The V gene's germline CDR1 is SEHNR and CDR2 FQNEAQ (reference sequence). The CDR3 sequence is CASNLSPGQAKNIQYF. The CDR3 DNA sequence: TGTGCCAGCAACTTGAGCCCCGGACAGGCCAAAAACATTCAGTACTTC.

V is TRBV19 and J is TRBJ2-1; 9 bases are a match to TRBD2. J was trimmed by 4 bases and V by 5 bases; bases with no gene match: 3. The CDR3 has 14 amino acids. Germline CDR1 and CDR2: LNHDA and SQIVND (reference sequence). The CDR3 protein is CASSPSGTYNEQFF. Written as DNA, the CDR3 is TGTGCCAGTAGTCCTAGCGGGACGTACAATGAGCAGTTCTTC. The full variable domain, with the rest looked up from reference TRBV19 and TRBJ2-1, is DGGITQSPKYLFRKEGQNVTLSCEQNLNHDAMYWYRQDPGQGLRLIYYSQIVNDFQKGDIAEGYSVSREKKESFPLTVTSAQKNPTAFYLCASSPSGTYNEQFFGPGTRLTVL.

This clone was seen a single time. This chain uses TRBV27 with TRBJ2-2; weak D call: TRBD1 (6 bases). Looked up from germline, CDR1 is MNHEY and CDR2 is SMNVEV (reference sequence). Trimming took 2 bases from V and 4 from J, leaving 11 bases between them. This CDR3 has 15 amino acids. The DNA for the CDR3 is TGTGCCAGCAGTTTAAGTTTAGGGGGCACCGGGGAGCTGTTTTTT. Translating gives CASSLSLGGTGELFF.

The chain employs TRBV19 and TRBJ2-2; D possibly corresponds to TRBD1 (6 bases). The germline V and J ends were trimmed by 7 bases and 6 bases, with 12 bases remaining between them. The germline CDR1 and CDR2 sequences are LNHDA and SQIVND (reference sequence). The CDR3 covers 13 residues. Here the CDR3 DNA reads TGTGCCAGTACCGCACAGGGTCCCGGGGAGCTGTTTTTT. Translation: CASTAQGPGELFF.

V gene TRBV7-9 combines with J gene TRBJ2-7; 8 bases align to TRBD1. Germline-derived CDR1 and CDR2 are SEHNR and FQNEAQ (reference sequence). CDR3 length: 18 amino acids. J gave up 1 base and V 2 bases, and 13 bases lay outside the gene matches. The DNA for the CDR3 is TGTGCCAGCAGCTTAAGCACAGGGGGGCCAGGCCAATCCTACGAGCAGTACTTC. It specifies CASSLSTGGPGQSYEQYF. Variable domain in full (rest from reference TRBV7-9 and TRBJ2-7): DTGVSQNPRHKITKRGQNVTFRCDPISEHNRLYWYRQTLGQGPEFLTYFQNEAQLEKSRLLSDRFSAERPKGSFSTLEIQRTEQGDSAMYLCASSLSTGGPGQSYEQYFGPGTRLTVT.

This chain links TRBV6-6 with TRBJ1-5; TRBD1 aligns across 8 bases. The CDR3 spans 14 residues. Germline V lookup: CDR1 MNHNY, CDR2 SVGAGI (reference sequence). J was trimmed by 4 bases and V by 9 bases; bases with no gene match: 8. The DNA for the CDR3 is TGTGCCAGACCCAGTCGACAGGGGAATCAGCCCCAGCATTTT. It translates to CARPSRQGNQPQHF.

J is TRBJ2-5 and V is TRBV14, with D uncertain. Germline CDR1 SGHDN, CDR2 FVKESK. This CDR3 has 13 amino acids. Trimming pared 2 bases from V and 1 base from J, leaving 5 bases between. CDR3 sequence reads: CASSQNTQETQYF. The CDR3 DNA follows: TGTGCCAGCAGCCAAAACACCCAAGAGACCCAGTACTTC.

The CDR3 protein is CASSSGGSSYEQYF. The CDR3 DNA is TGTGCCAGCAGCAGCGGGGGGAGCTCCTACGAGCAGTACTTC. The rearrangement links TRBV5-6 to TRBJ2-7, with 9 bases identical to TRBD2. V lost 4 bases to trimming and J lost 0 bases; unmatched junction nucleotides: 2. This CDR3 comprises 14 residues. Germline loops: CDR1 SGHDT, CDR2 YYEEEE.

The gene calls are TRBV30 and TRBJ2-7; a weak D match, TRBD1 (6 bases). CDR1 is GTSNPN, CDR2 SVGIG, per germline (reference sequence). The V gene lost 3 bases and the J gene lost 3 bases, with 18 bases spanning the gap. The CDR3 covers 15 residues. The CDR3 sequence: CAWSTNPGHRYEQYF. For the CDR3, the DNA is TGTGCCTGGAGCACTAATCCGGGACACCGCTACGAGCAGTACTTC. Looking up the rest from reference TRBV30 and TRBJ2-7 gives the full variable domain: SQTIHQWPATLVQPVGSPLSLECTVEGTSNPNLYWYRQAAGRGLQLLFYSVGIGQISSEVPQNLSASRPQDRQFILSSKKLLLSDSGFYLCAWSTNPGHRYEQYFGPGTRLTVT.

The gene calls are TRBV6-1 and TRBJ1-5; 8 bases agree with TRBD1. The CDR3 runs 15 residues. V shed 6 bases and J 2 bases; nucleotides not matched to a gene: 6. Germline V gene sequence: CDR1 MNHNS, CDR2 SASEGT. The DNA for the CDR3 is TGTGCCAGCAGGGCCGGGACAGGAGGCAATCAGCCCCAGCATTTT. Encoded protein: CASRAGTGGNQPQHF.

The chain has TRBV30 and TRBJ2-1; 12 bases are shared with TRBD2. The CDR3 covers 13 residues. Trimming at V came to 8 bases and at J to 5 bases, leaving 4 bases not matched to a gene. In germline, CDR1 is GTSNPN, CDR2 SVGIG (reference sequence). The CDR3 reads CAGRTSGDNEQFF. The CDR3 DNA follows: TGTGCCGGTCGGACTAGCGGGGACAATGAGCAGTTCTTC.

The chain has TRBV28 and TRBJ2-1, with TRBD2 matching 11 bases. This CDR3 is 14 amino acids long. CDR1 MDHEN and CDR2 SYDVKM come from the germline V gene. The V gene end was trimmed by 8 bases and the J gene end by 9 bases; junction bases not matched to a gene: 9. The CDR3 nucleotides are TGTGCCAGCCAAAGTAGACTAGCGGGACGTGAGCAGTTCTTC. Its protein is CASQSRLAGREQFF.

This chain uses TRBV28 with TRBJ2-7, with 7 bases identical to TRBD1. J lost 2 bases, V lost 3 bases, and 10 bases had no gene match. CDR1 is MDHEN and CDR2 is SYDVKM in the germline V gene. The CDR3 spans 16 residues. In DNA form, the CDR3 reads TGTGCCAGCAGTTTCGGTACAGGGGCCCCCACCTACGAGCAGTACTTC. Its translation: CASSFGTGAPTYEQYF.

The chain carries TRBV29-1 and TRBJ2-2; TRBD2 agrees at 13 bases. The junction had 1 base not matched to a gene; V was cut back by 1 base and J by 2 bases. Germline V gene sequence: CDR1 SQVTM, CDR2 ANQGSEA. This CDR3 region has 16 residues. The CDR3 protein is CSVEGTSGRNTGELFF. The CDR3 region has the DNA TGCAGCGTTGAAGGGACTAGCGGGAGAAACACCGGGGAGCTGTTTTTT.

This sequence joins TRBV4-2 and TRBJ2-7; the D gene is possibly TRBD1 (5 bases). Per the germline V gene, CDR1 is LGHNA and CDR2 is YNFKEQ. Trimming stripped 4 bases from V and 4 bases from J, with 11 bases between. The CDR3 is made up of 13 amino acids. The CDR3 reads CASSPHSGYEQYF. The CDR3 nucleotides are TGTGCCAGCAGCCCTCACTCAGGGTACGAGCAGTACTTC.

The J gene is TRBJ2-7, the V gene TRBV5-6; 7 bases fit TRBD1. The CDR3 has 14 amino acids. Germline CDR1 is SGHDT and CDR2 is YYEEEE. V was pared by 4 bases and J by 5 bases, with 9 bases of the junction left unmatched. The CDR3 DNA is TGTGCCAGCAGCATCATGACAGGGATCCACGAGCAGTACTTC. Protein sequence: CASSIMTGIHEQYF. Based on the CDR3 plus reference TRBV5-6 and TRBJ2-7, the full variable domain is DAGVTQSPTHLIKTRGQQVTLRCSPKSGHDTVSWYQQALGQGPQFIFQYYEEEERQRGNFPDRFSGHQFPNYSSELNVNALLLGDSALYLCASSIMTGIHEQYFGPGTRLTVT.

The chain uses TRBV6-1 and TRBJ2-7, with 9 bases fitting TRBD1. The CDR3 has 14 amino acids. Looked up from germline, CDR1 is MNHNS and CDR2 is SASEGT. J was trimmed by 6 bases and V by 7 bases; bases with no gene match: 10. CDR3 nucleotide sequence: TGTGCCAGCAATCCGGGACAGGGATACTTCGAGCAGTACTTC. Residues: CASNPGQGYFEQYF.

This sequence joins TRBV9 and TRBJ1-2, with no clear D. V lost 2 bases, J lost 4 bases, and 6 bases lay in between. Germline V gene data show CDR1 as SGDLS and CDR2 as YYNGEE. The length of the CDR3 is 12 residues. CDR3 coding DNA: TGTGCCAGCAGCGTCCTTCCCTATGGCTACACCTTC. Translating gives CASSVLPYGYTF.

The V and J genes are TRBV19 and TRBJ2-3, with D uncertain. The CDR3 has 13 amino acids. Trimming left V 4 bases short and J 7 bases short, with 12 bases between. Germline values: CDR1 LNHDA, CDR2 SQIVND (reference sequence). This CDR3 is CASSTSVVNTQYF. The CDR3 DNA follows: TGTGCCAGTAGTACCTCAGTGGTCAATACGCAGTATTTT.

This clone was recorded once. J is TRBJ1-1 and V is TRBV5-1; D is ambiguous. Trimming cost V 0 bases and J 7 bases, with 10 bases left between them. The CDR3 sequence is 13 residues long. CDR1 is SGHRS and CDR2 is YFSETQ in the germline V gene. CDR3 sequence (DNA): TGCGCCAGCAGCTTGGCCATCGCAGATGAAGCTTTCTTT. It encodes CASSLAIADEAFF.

The chain is built from TRBV5-6 and TRBJ2-7; 7 nucleotides align to TRBD1. Germline V gives CDR1 SGHDT, CDR2 YYEEEE. The V segment lost 4 bases and the J segment 3 bases; nucleotides outside the gene matches: 13. The CDR3 is 16 residues long. The CDR3 nucleotides are TGTGCCAGCAGCCTACTGCTTGGGACAGAATACTACGAGCAGTACTTC. Translation: CASSLLLGTEYYEQYF.

The genes are TRBV11-2 and TRBJ2-1, with D perhaps TRBD2 (5 bases). V was clipped by 4 bases and J by 0 bases, with 10 bases between them. The CDR3 covers 15 residues. CDR1 SGHAT and CDR2 FQNNGV come from the germline V gene. The CDR3 sequence is CASSSTGSSYNEQFF. CDR3 in DNA: TGTGCCAGCAGCTCTACGGGGAGCTCCTACAATGAGCAGTTCTTC.

The CDR3 region has the DNA TGTGCCAGCAGCTTAGGGGGAGGTCGAACCGGGGAGCTGTTTTTT. Translating it yields CASSLGGGRTGELFF. This sequence joins TRBV7-6 and TRBJ2-2, with D maybe TRBD2 (6 bases). V lost 1 base and J 5 bases, leaving 11 bases between the germline ends. CDR3 length: 15 amino acids. The V gene's germline CDR1 is SGHVS and CDR2 FNYEAQ.